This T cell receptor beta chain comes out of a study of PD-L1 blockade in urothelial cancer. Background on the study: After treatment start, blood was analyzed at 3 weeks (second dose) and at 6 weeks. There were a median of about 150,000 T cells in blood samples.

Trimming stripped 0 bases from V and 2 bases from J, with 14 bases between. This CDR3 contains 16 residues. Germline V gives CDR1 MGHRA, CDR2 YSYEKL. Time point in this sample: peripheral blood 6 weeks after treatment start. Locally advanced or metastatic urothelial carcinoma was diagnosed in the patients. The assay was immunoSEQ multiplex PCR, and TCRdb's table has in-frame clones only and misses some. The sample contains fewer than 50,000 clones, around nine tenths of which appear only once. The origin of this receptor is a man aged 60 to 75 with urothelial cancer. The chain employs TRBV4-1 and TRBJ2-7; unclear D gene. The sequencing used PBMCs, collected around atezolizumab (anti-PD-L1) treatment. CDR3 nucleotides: TGCGCCAGCAGCCAAGATGAGTCGTTGGCGGCCTACGAGCAGTACTTC. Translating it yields CASSQDESLAAYEQYF.